A selection of T cell receptor beta chains follows, all from one sample in a study of T cell changes during pregnancy in multiple sclerosis. Method: immunoSEQ multiplex PCR; TCRdb's copy keeps in-frame clones and lacks some. Seen here are around 66,000 clones, around 90% observed once, and the top ten hold roughly 3.3%. Source: peripheral blood, taken in the first trimester of pregnancy. The receptors were gathered from a female donor in good health, enrolled as a control in a pregnancy study. Both conserved end residues are part of each CDR3. A D gene is named only where the DNA matches it firmly. Where a row states a size, it is once, few, many or the class of an expanded clone; other rows omit it.

D gene: -; V gene: TRBV19; clone size: -; J gene: TRBJ1-1; CDR3 protein: CASSAGLNTEAFF; CDR3 DNA: TGTGCCAGTAGTGCGGGGCTGAACACTGAAGCTTTCTTT
D gene: -; V gene: TRBV7-9; clone size: -; J gene: TRBJ1-2; CDR3 protein: CASSPKQVYGYTF; CDR3 DNA: TGTGCCAGCAGCCCCAAACAGGTCTATGGCTACACCTTC
D gene: TRBD1; V gene: TRBV11-3; clone size: -; J gene: TRBJ1-2; CDR3 protein: CASSYLPGQGDYGYTF; CDR3 DNA: TGTGCCAGCAGCTACCTTCCGGGACAGGGCGACTATGGCTACACCTTC
D gene: -; V gene: TRBV6-5; clone size: -; J gene: TRBJ2-7; CDR3 protein: CASRPWTASSYEQYF; CDR3 DNA: TGTGCCAGCAGACCGTGGACAGCGAGCTCCTACGAGCAGTACTTC
D gene: TRBD1; V gene: TRBV7-3; clone size: -; J gene: TRBJ2-2; CDR3 protein: CASSKGDRPNTGELFF; CDR3 DNA: TGTGCCAGCAGTAAAGGGGACAGACCGAACACCGGGGAGCTGTTTTTT
D gene: -; V gene: TRBV5-8; clone size: -; J gene: TRBJ2-7; CDR3 protein: CASSSSGEELEQYF; CDR3 DNA: TGTGCCAGCAGCTCCTCGGGAGAAGAACTCGAGCAGTACTTC
D gene: TRBD2; V gene: TRBV5-1; clone size: -; J gene: TRBJ2-6; CDR3 protein: CASSPSLWTAGGRTGANVLTF; CDR3 DNA: TGCGCCAGCAGCCCCTCGCTTTGGACAGCGGGAGGGCGGACTGGGGCCAACGTCCTGACTTTC
D gene: -; V gene: TRBV29-1; clone size: -; J gene: TRBJ1-4; CDR3 protein: CSVEPQEGEKLFF; CDR3 DNA: TGCAGCGTTGAACCCCAGGAGGGGGAAAAACTGTTTTTT
D gene: TRBD2; V gene: TRBV4-3; clone size: -; J gene: TRBJ2-1; CDR3 protein: CASSQVGTSGPSYNEQFF; CDR3 DNA: TGCGCCAGCAGCCAAGTCGGGACTAGCGGGCCTTCCTACAATGAGCAGTTCTTC
D gene: TRBD2; V gene: TRBV19; clone size: -; J gene: TRBJ2-7; CDR3 protein: CASSAASGPYEQYF; CDR3 DNA: TGTGCCAGTAGTGCTGCTAGCGGGCCCTACGAGCAGTACTTC
D gene: -; V gene: TRBV19; clone size: -; J gene: TRBJ2-1; CDR3 protein: CASSMTGNEQFF; CDR3 DNA: TGTGCCAGTAGTATGACAGGCAATGAGCAGTTCTTC
D gene: TRBD2; V gene: TRBV7-4; clone size: -; J gene: TRBJ2-3; CDR3 protein: CASSSRLAGGRDTQYF; CDR3 DNA: TGTGCCAGCAGCTCCCGACTAGCGGGAGGGAGAGATACGCAGTATTTT
D gene: -; V gene: TRBV10-3; clone size: -; J gene: TRBJ2-7; CDR3 protein: CAISEASGEQYF; CDR3 DNA: TGTGCCATCAGTGAGGCGTCAGGGGAGCAGTACTTC
D gene: -; V gene: TRBV4-1; clone size: few; J gene: TRBJ2-1; CDR3 protein: CASSSEGAEYNEQFF; CDR3 DNA: TGCGCCAGCAGCTCAGAGGGTGCGGAATACAATGAGCAGTTCTTC
D gene: TRBD1; V gene: TRBV27; clone size: -; J gene: TRBJ2-3; CDR3 protein: CASSPGTASTDTQYF; CDR3 DNA: TGTGCCAGCAGTCCCGGGACAGCTAGCACAGATACGCAGTATTTT
D gene: TRBD2; V gene: TRBV4-1; clone size: -; J gene: TRBJ2-1; CDR3 protein: CASSRASGRAENEQFF; CDR3 DNA: TGCGCCAGCAGCCGTGCGAGCGGGAGGGCCGAGAATGAGCAGTTCTTC
D gene: -; V gene: TRBV4-2; clone size: -; J gene: TRBJ2-7; CDR3 protein: CASSQNEGSGAYEQYF; CDR3 DNA: TGTGCCAGCAGCCAAAATGAGGGTAGCGGAGCCTACGAGCAGTACTTC
D gene: TRBD1; V gene: TRBV6-5; clone size: -; J gene: TRBJ2-7; CDR3 protein: CASSSAGTGVGYEQYF; CDR3 DNA: TGTGCCAGCAGTTCGGCCGGGACAGGGGTCGGCTACGAGCAGTACTTC
D gene: TRBD1; V gene: TRBV29-1; clone size: -; J gene: TRBJ2-7; CDR3 protein: CSVEGQTPSSYEQYF; CDR3 DNA: TGCAGCGTCGAGGGACAGACTCCGTCTTCCTACGAGCAGTACTTC
D gene: -; V gene: TRBV28; clone size: -; J gene: TRBJ1-4; CDR3 protein: CASSQQGTNEKLFF; CDR3 DNA: TGTGCCAGCAGCCAACAGGGAACTAATGAAAAACTGTTTTTT
D gene: -; V gene: TRBV27; clone size: -; J gene: TRBJ2-7; CDR3 protein: CASSLSLAGQSSYEQYF; CDR3 DNA: TGTGCCAGCAGTTTATCCCTTGCAGGACAGAGCTCCTACGAGCAGTACTTC
D gene: -; V gene: TRBV27; clone size: -; J gene: TRBJ1-1; CDR3 protein: CASSFGGLTEAFF; CDR3 DNA: TGTGCCAGCAGTTTTGGGGGCCTCACTGAAGCTTTCTTT
D gene: -; V gene: TRBV7-2; clone size: -; J gene: TRBJ2-5; CDR3 protein: CASSFVHREETQYF; CDR3 DNA: TGTGCCAGCAGCTTCGTCCACAGGGAGGAGACCCAGTACTTC
D gene: -; V gene: TRBV4-2; clone size: -; J gene: TRBJ2-3; CDR3 protein: CASSQEGKAGTDTQYF; CDR3 DNA: TGTGCCAGCAGCCAAGAGGGGAAAGCGGGCACAGATACGCAGTATTTT
D gene: -; V gene: TRBV13; clone size: -; J gene: TRBJ2-3; CDR3 protein: CASSLGLNTQYF; CDR3 DNA: TGTGCCAGCAGCTTAGGATTAAATACGCAGTATTTT
D gene: TRBD1; V gene: TRBV6-1; clone size: -; J gene: TRBJ1-4; CDR3 protein: CASSARTGDKLFF; CDR3 DNA: TGTGCCAGCAGTGCGAGGACAGGGGACAAACTGTTTTTT
D gene: -; V gene: TRBV6-4; clone size: few; J gene: TRBJ2-2; CDR3 protein: CASSDSSTGELFF; CDR3 DNA: TGTGCCAGCAGTGACTCTAGCACCGGGGAGCTGTTTTTT
D gene: -; V gene: TRBV9; clone size: -; J gene: TRBJ2-7; CDR3 protein: CASSRLEAPNYEQYF; CDR3 DNA: TGTGCCAGCAGTCGTCTCGAGGCGCCCAACTACGAGCAGTACTTC
D gene: -; V gene: TRBV27; clone size: -; J gene: TRBJ1-2; CDR3 protein: CASSFSWRGEVSGYTF; CDR3 DNA: TGTGCCAGCAGTTTCTCATGGAGGGGCGAGGTCTCTGGCTACACCTTC
D gene: -; V gene: TRBV14; clone size: -; J gene: TRBJ1-2; CDR3 protein: CASSQVDGERYGYTF; CDR3 DNA: TGTGCCAGCAGCCAGGTCGACGGGGAGCGCTATGGCTACACCTTC
D gene: -; V gene: TRBV7-2; clone size: -; J gene: TRBJ2-7; CDR3 protein: CASSLAREKTPYEQYF; CDR3 DNA: TGTGCCAGCAGCTTAGCGCGTGAAAAAACTCCCTACGAGCAGTACTTC
D gene: TRBD2; V gene: TRBV4-3; clone size: once; J gene: TRBJ2-7; CDR3 protein: CASSHMSGGGGEQYF; CDR3 DNA: TGCGCCAGCAGCCATATGAGCGGGGGGGGCGGGGAGCAGTACTTC
D gene: TRBD2; V gene: TRBV18; clone size: -; J gene: TRBJ2-1; CDR3 protein: CASSPGTSGGPSYNEQFF; CDR3 DNA: TGTGCCAGCTCACCGGGGACTAGCGGGGGCCCCTCCTACAATGAGCAGTTCTTC
D gene: -; V gene: TRBV29-1; clone size: -; J gene: TRBJ2-7; CDR3 protein: CSVYALDRTTYEQYF; CDR3 DNA: TGCAGCGTTTACGCCCTCGACAGGACAACCTACGAGCAGTACTTC
D gene: TRBD1; V gene: TRBV12-5; clone size: -; J gene: TRBJ1-1; CDR3 protein: CASGNDRGTGNTEAFF; CDR3 DNA: TGTGCTAGTGGTAACGACAGGGGGACTGGGAACACTGAAGCTTTCTTT
D gene: TRBD1; V gene: TRBV4-1; clone size: -; J gene: TRBJ2-5; CDR3 protein: CASSPIRDRGFETQYF; CDR3 DNA: TGCGCCAGCAGCCCCATCCGGGACAGGGGTTTTGAGACCCAGTACTTC
D gene: -; V gene: TRBV2; clone size: -; J gene: TRBJ2-3; CDR3 protein: CASSVGGTDTQYF; CDR3 DNA: TGTGCCAGCAGTGTCGGAGGCACAGATACGCAGTATTTT
D gene: TRBD2; V gene: TRBV11-3; clone size: few; J gene: TRBJ2-1; CDR3 protein: CASSPGLAGKEQFF; CDR3 DNA: TGTGCCAGCAGCCCCGGACTAGCGGGGAAAGAGCAGTTCTTC
D gene: -; V gene: TRBV6-1; clone size: -; J gene: TRBJ2-5; CDR3 protein: CASSDQLVMETQYF; CDR3 DNA: TGTGCCAGCAGTGACCAGCTAGTAATGGAGACCCAGTACTTC
D gene: TRBD1; V gene: TRBV5-1; clone size: -; J gene: TRBJ1-4; CDR3 protein: CASSEGQIDEKLFF; CDR3 DNA: TGCGCCAGCAGCGAGGGACAGATTGATGAAAAACTGTTTTTT
D gene: TRBD2; V gene: TRBV4-2; clone size: -; J gene: TRBJ2-3; CDR3 protein: CASSQGSGISSSTDTQYF; CDR3 DNA: TGTGCCAGCAGCCAAGGTAGCGGGATATCGTCTAGCACAGATACGCAGTATTTT
D gene: TRBD2; V gene: TRBV5-1; clone size: -; J gene: TRBJ2-1; CDR3 protein: CASSLVGTSGGIDNEQFF; CDR3 DNA: TGCGCCAGCAGCTTGGTCGGGACTAGCGGGGGTATCGACAATGAGCAGTTCTTC
D gene: -; V gene: TRBV11-3; clone size: once; J gene: TRBJ2-3; CDR3 protein: CASSLGGLSTDTQYF; CDR3 DNA: TGTGCCAGCAGCTTAGGGGGACTGAGCACAGATACGCAGTATTTT
D gene: -; V gene: TRBV7-2; clone size: -; J gene: TRBJ2-7; CDR3 protein: CASSLAQNSYEQYF; CDR3 DNA: TGTGCCAGCAGCTTAGCACAAAACTCCTACGAGCAGTACTTC
D gene: TRBD1; V gene: TRBV6-5; clone size: -; J gene: TRBJ1-5; CDR3 protein: CASSPYRGGQPQHF; CDR3 DNA: TGTGCCAGCAGTCCCTACAGGGGAGGTCAGCCCCAGCATTTT
D gene: TRBD2; V gene: TRBV7-8; clone size: -; J gene: TRBJ2-7; CDR3 protein: CASSFLAGDGSYEQYF; CDR3 DNA: TGTGCCAGCAGCTTCCTAGCGGGAGACGGGTCCTACGAGCAGTACTTC
D gene: TRBD1; V gene: TRBV11-2; clone size: -; J gene: TRBJ1-4; CDR3 protein: CASSFNTGTGGEKLFF; CDR3 DNA: TGTGCCAGCAGCTTTAATACCGGGACAGGAGGCGAAAAACTGTTTTTT